These T cell receptor beta chains were read from a single sample in a study of shared clonotypes between healthy human individuals. Clones were sequenced by immunoSEQ multiplex PCR, and TCRdb holds only the in-frame ones, with some missing. Here the sample spans more than 550,000 clones, around 77% being singletons. The specimen was memory CD4+ T cells sorted from blood. The receptors were sampled from a woman aged 30 to 39 in good health. Each CDR3 is given with its conserved first and last residue. Each record gives: clone size, V gene, J gene, D gene, CDR3 DNA, CDR3 protein. The D gene is left open where the match is weak. Size values are once, few and many counts, or a class for expanded clones, and some rows have none.

>NA|TRBV30|TRBJ2-7|NA
TGTGCCTGGAGAGCGACTAGATACGAGCAGTACTTC
CAWRATRYEQYF
>medium-sized|TRBV28|TRBJ1-4|TRBD1
TGTGCCAGCAGTTCCCCTAGGACAGGGAATCATGAAAAACTGTTTTTT
CASSSPRTGNHEKLFF
>NA|TRBV6-5|TRBJ1-1|NA
TGTGCCAGCAGCCCGGGGGGACACCTGAACACTGAAGCTTTCTTT
CASSPGGHLNTEAFF
>NA|TRBV7-2|TRBJ2-7|NA
TGTGCCAGCAGCTTAGACAACTACGAGCAGTACTTC
CASSLDNYEQYF
>once|TRBV18|TRBJ1-2|NA
TGTGCCAGCTCACCCTCAAGTACCTATGGCTACACCTTC
CASSPSSTYGYTF
>NA|TRBV6-1|TRBJ1-4|NA
TGTGCCAGCAGTGATCGGGGGCAACGCGACGAAAAACTGTTTTTT
CASSDRGQRDEKLFF
>NA|TRBV5-2|TRBJ1-2|NA
TGCGCCAGCAGCCAAGATTCCCGCCTCGACAGGGCCTATGGCTACACCTTC
CASSQDSRLDRAYGYTF
>NA|TRBV2|TRBJ1-5|TRBD1
TGTGCCAGCAGCGGACAGGGATATAGCAATCAGCCCCAGCATTTT
CASSGQGYSNQPQHF
>NA|TRBV5-1|TRBJ2-2|NA
TGCGCCAGCAGCTCTACCGGCAGACCTAACACCGGGGAGCTGTTTTTT
CASSSTGRPNTGELFF
>NA|TRBV19|TRBJ2-3|TRBD2
TGTGCCAGTAGTCCGATAGCCCCGGGACTAGCGGGAACAGATACGCAGTATTTT
CASSPIAPGLAGTDTQYF
>NA|TRBV6-5|TRBJ2-7|NA
TGTGCCAGCAGTACCAAGAAGGGGGTTGCCTACGAGCAGTACTTC
CASSTKKGVAYEQYF
>NA|TRBV19|TRBJ1-5|NA
TGTGCCAGTAGTATAGGTCAGGATAGCAATCAGCCCCAGCATTTT
CASSIGQDSNQPQHF
>NA|TRBV28|TRBJ2-3|NA
TGTGCCAGCAGTTCCCCTGGCCGGGGTTATACGCAGTATTTT
CASSSPGRGYTQYF
>NA|TRBV6-6|TRBJ2-2|NA
TGTGCCAGCAGTGCCCTCAGGGAAGGGGACGGGGAGCTGTTTTTT
CASSALREGDGELFF
>NA|TRBV19|TRBJ2-7|TRBD2
TGTGCCAGTAGCGGGGTTGCGGGAGTAGGCGAGCAGTACTTC
CASSGVAGVGEQYF
>NA|TRBV5-1|TRBJ2-5|NA
TGCGCCAGCAGCTTGGGGTCAGAAGAGACCCAGTACTTC
CASSLGSEETQYF
>NA|TRBV6-5|TRBJ2-1|TRBD2
TGTGCCAGCAGTTCCCCCGGGACTAGCGTAAATGAGCAGTTCTTC
CASSSPGTSVNEQFF
>NA|TRBV5-4|TRBJ2-2|NA
TGTGCCAGCAGTGGGGCTAGCACTCCCGGGGAGCTGTTTTTT
CASSGASTPGELFF
>NA|TRBV28|TRBJ2-5|NA
TGTGCCACCACGCAAGAGACCCAGTACTTC
CATTQETQYF
>NA|TRBV27|TRBJ2-3|NA
TGTGCCAGCAGTTTCCGACCCACAGGGTCAGATACGCAGTATTTT
CASSFRPTGSDTQYF
>NA|TRBV7-9|TRBJ1-4|NA
TGTGCCAGCAGCTTAGGGACAGATCTAATGGAGGTCCGGTTTTTT
CASSLGTDLMEVRFF
>NA|TRBV18|TRBJ1-2|TRBD1
TGTGCCAGCTCACCTGGGACAGGGAGGTTGGATGGCTACACCTTC
CASSPGTGRLDGYTF
>once|TRBV10-1|TRBJ2-2|TRBD2
TGCGCCAGCAGTGCTCGGACTAGCGGGAACACCGGGGAGCTGTTTTTT
CASSARTSGNTGELFF
>NA|TRBV4-2|TRBJ2-7|NA
TGTGCCAGCAGCCAAGAGAGGGGCCCCTCCTACGAGCAGTACTTC
CASSQERGPSYEQYF
>NA|TRBV14|TRBJ1-1|NA
TGTGCCAGCAGCCAAGTACCGGCTGAAGCTTTCTTT
CASSQVPAEAFF
>NA|TRBV28|TRBJ1-5|NA
TGTGCCAGCAGAACGGGGGGCAGGGAGGACCAGCCCCAGCATTTT
CASRTGGREDQPQHF
>NA|TRBV28|TRBJ2-1|TRBD2
TGTGCCAGCAGTTCCGGACTAGCGGGATCCCTTTACAATGAGCAGTTCTTC
CASSSGLAGSLYNEQFF
>NA|TRBV19|TRBJ2-3|NA
TGTGCCAGTAGTATGGGCCTCCGGACAGATACGCAGTATTTT
CASSMGLRTDTQYF
>once|TRBV7-2|TRBJ1-1|NA
TGTGCCAGCAGCGAGATAGCCCCATCTGAAGCTTTCTTT
CASSEIAPSEAFF
>few|TRBV23-1|TRBJ2-3|NA
TGCGCCAGCAGTCACTCCCCCCGCACAGATACGCAGTATTTT
CASSHSPRTDTQYF
>NA|TRBV11-2|TRBJ2-7|TRBD2
TGTGCCAGCAGCTTAGATCCCCTCCACAATAGCGGGAGTTTTTACGAGCAGTACTTC
CASSLDPLHNSGSFYEQYF
>few|TRBV5-1|TRBJ2-1|NA
TGCGCCAGCAGCTTGGACTATGCGAACTACAATGAGCAGTTCTTC
CASSLDYANYNEQFF
>NA|TRBV2|TRBJ1-1|TRBD1
TGTGCCAGCAGACACCGACAGGGGTTGGCTGAAGCTTTCTTT
CASRHRQGLAEAFF
>NA|TRBV2|TRBJ2-2|NA
TGTGCCAGCAGTGAAACCATCGGGGAGCTGTTTTTT
CASSETIGELFF
>once|TRBV21-1|TRBJ2-7|NA
TGTGCCAGCAGCGTCAGCCACCCGTCCGAGCAGTACTTC
CASSVSHPSEQYF
>NA|TRBV28|TRBJ1-5|NA
TGTGCCAGCAGTCAGTCCGATCAGCCCCAGCATTTT
CASSQSDQPQHF
>many|TRBV28|TRBJ1-1|NA
TGTGCCAGCAGTGTGACAGGTCGGGGCACTGAAGCTTTCTTT
CASSVTGRGTEAFF